Many counts were recorded for the clone carrying this T cell receptor beta chain. From germline, CDR1 is SGHTA and CDR2 FQGNSA. The CDR3 length is 16 residues. V lost 5 bases, J lost 2 bases, and 6 bases stayed unmatched. The data were obtained in a study of T cells in Graves' hyperthyroidism and ophthalmopathy. It was RNA transcripts that yielded the amplified TCR beta CDR3 regions. TCR CDR3 underwent first-round RT-PCR with the HTBI primer set. MiXCR was run by TCRdb on the multiplex PCR reads, yielding one entry per CDR3 protein. The repertoire consists of hundreds of thousands of distinct CDR3 sequences, with roughly 20% occurring once and the leading ten covering approximately 30%. Individuals with ophthalmopathy presented a Clinical Activity Score of at least 3, a NOSPECS grade of at least 4 and a duration under 3 months. Thyroid ultrasound, orbital computed tomography, clinical symptoms, and serum thyroxine and TRAb underpinned diagnoses.

The source material was blood. The chain recombines TRBV7-2 with TRBJ2-3; 11 positions agree with TRBD2. This receptor was identified in a man younger than 40 with Graves' ophthalmopathy. This chain's CDR3 is CASSQLAGAYTDTQYF. The CDR3 nucleotides are TGTGCCAGCAGCCAACTAGCGGGAGCGTACACAGATACGCAGTATTTT.